The next 20 T cell receptor beta chains were all read from a single sample in a study of blood T cell repertoires in COVID-19. Measured with immunoSEQ multiplex PCR; TCRdb has only the in-frame clones, and not every one. This table has about 200,000 clones, about 80% appearing once. The sequenced sample consisted of peripheral blood. The receptors originated from a woman aged 55-70 years with COVID-19, enrolled during active disease.

The chain carries TRBV9 and TRBJ2-3; D is perhaps TRBD1 (5 bases). Germline V gives CDR1 SGDLS, CDR2 YYNGEE. CDR3 length equals 16 residues. Trimming removed 1 base at V and 7 bases at J, with 19 bases between. This chain's CDR3 is CASSVLGRDPSNTQYF. The CDR3 bases are TGTGCCAGCAGCGTATTGGGCAGGGATCCCAGTAATACGCAGTATTTT. The whole variable domain, remainder taken from reference TRBV9 and TRBJ2-3, is DSGVTQTPKHLITATGQRVTLRCSPRSGDLSVYWYQQSLDQGLQFLIQYYNGEERAKGNILERFSAQQFPDLHSELNLSSLELGDSALYFCASSVLGRDPSNTQYFGPGTRLTVL.

This chain links TRBV4-1 with TRBJ2-3; 7 nucleotides align to TRBD2. The CDR3 has 15 amino acids. The trim removed 1 base at V and 5 bases at J, leaving 6 bases unmatched. Germline V lookup: CDR1 MGHRA, CDR2 YSYEKL. This CDR3 is CASSQAGVAGDTQYF. CDR3 coding DNA: TGCGCCAGCAGCCAAGCCGGGGTAGCGGGAGATACGCAGTATTTT.

The chain links TRBV3-1 (or the pseudogene TRBV3-2) to TRBJ2-7; a possible D gene is TRBD2 (6 bases). The CDR3 is made up of 17 amino acids. The V gene lost 0 bases and the J gene lost 2 bases, with 17 bases spanning the gap. Germline values: CDR1 LGHDT, CDR2 YNNKEL (reference sequence). This CDR3 reads CASSQEEGIKRTYEQYF. Here the CDR3 DNA reads TGTGCCAGCAGCCAAGAGGAGGGGATAAAGCGGACCTACGAGCAGTACTTC.

V is TRBV19 and J is TRBJ1-5; D is unclear. Trimming cost V 3 bases and J 4 bases, with 7 bases left between them. Germline V gives CDR1 LNHDA, CDR2 SQIVND (reference sequence). There are 13 residues in the CDR3. CDR3 protein: CASSISPNQPQHF. For the CDR3, the DNA is TGTGCCAGTAGTATTAGTCCGAATCAGCCCCAGCATTTT. Filled out from reference TRBV19 and TRBJ1-5, the complete variable domain reads DGGITQSPKYLFRKEGQNVTLSCEQNLNHDAMYWYRQDPGQGLRLIYYSQIVNDFQKGDIAEGYSVSREKKESFPLTVTSAQKNPTAFYLCASSISPNQPQHFGDGTRLSIL.

The chain combines TRBV10-2 with TRBJ2-1; 9 nucleotides line up with TRBD1. The CDR3 spans 12 residues. CDR1 and CDR2 from the germline V gene are WSHSY and SAAADI. V lost 2 bases to trimming and J lost 15 bases; unmatched junction nucleotides: 5. CDR3 sequence reads: CASSEGDRVTFF. DNA for the CDR3: TGCGCCAGCAGTGAGGGGGACAGGGTGACGTTCTTC.

This clone was seen just once. This chain links TRBV4-3 with TRBJ2-1; 7 positions match TRBD2. Looked up from germline, CDR1 is LGHNA and CDR2 is YSLEER. The CDR3 totals 12 residues. J gave up 9 bases and V 4 bases, and 3 bases lay outside the gene matches. The CDR3 nucleotides read TGCGCCAGCAGCCCCAGGGAGGGTGAGCAGTTCTTC. Protein sequence: CASSPREGEQFF.

This chain links TRBV13 with TRBJ1-1, with D hard to call. Trimming removed 5 bases from V and 6 bases from J, with 13 bases in between. Germline V gene sequence: CDR1 PRHDT, CDR2 FYEKMQ (reference sequence). The CDR3 length is 13 residues. The CDR3 DNA follows: TGTGCCAGCAGCCTCGGTATTACGTCTGAAGCTTTCTTT. It encodes CASSLGITSEAFF.

V usage is TRBV10-3 and J usage is TRBJ2-1, with 8 bases fitting TRBD1. Germline V gene data show CDR1 as ENHRY and CDR2 as SYGVKD. The CDR3 extends over 14 amino acids. V lost 2 bases, J lost 8 bases, and 5 bases stayed unmatched. This chain's CDR3 is CAISEGQGPDEQFF. CDR3 nucleotide sequence: TGTGCCATCAGTGAGGGACAGGGCCCCGATGAGCAGTTCTTC.

Only one count was recorded for this clone. The chain couples TRBV6-5 to TRBJ1-2; no firm D call. The V gene's germline CDR1 is MNHEY and CDR2 SVGAGI. This CDR3 has 13 residues. V was clipped by 4 bases and J by 1 base, with 7 bases between them. The CDR3 sequence is CASSSTDNYGYTF. The DNA for the CDR3 is TGTGCCAGCAGTTCTACAGATAACTATGGCTACACCTTC.

This chain links TRBV7-3 with TRBJ2-1, with 9 bases identical to TRBD2. CDR1 SGHTA and CDR2 FQGTGA come from the germline V gene. The V and J ends lost 3 bases and 7 bases, in that order; junction bases with no gene match: 10. The CDR3 sequence is 16 residues long. The CDR3 DNA is TGTGCCAGCAGCTTTGGCGGGGGGGCGAATGGGAATGAGCAGTTCTTC. This gives the protein CASSFGGGANGNEQFF.

This chain joins TRBV10-3 and TRBJ2-1; TRBD1 matches 11 bases. Germline V lookup: CDR1 ENHRY, CDR2 SYGVKD. Trimming removed 7 bases from V and 7 bases from J; junction bases left unmatched: 15. The CDR3 covers 17 residues. The CDR3 DNA is TGTGCCATCATTTCGGGTGAAGGGACAGGGGGTGTGAATGAGCAGTTCTTC. Its protein is CAIISGEGTGGVNEQFF.

The chain's CDR3 is CASSQGVETQYF. In DNA form, the CDR3 reads TGTGCCAGCTCCCAGGGGGTGGAGACCCAGTACTTC. The chain couples TRBV6-6 to TRBJ2-5; 7 bases agree with TRBD1. V was pared by 8 bases and J by 5 bases, with 5 bases of the junction left unmatched. CDR3 size: 12 residues. Germline CDR1 is MNHNY and CDR2 is SVGAGI (reference sequence).

This CDR3 reads CASRQTGTSNEQYF. CDR3 nucleotide sequence: TGTGCCAGCAGACAAACCGGGACTAGCAACGAGCAGTACTTC. The gene calls are TRBV7-9 and TRBJ2-7, with 9 bases aligning to TRBD2. V was pared by 6 bases and J by 5 bases, with 8 bases of the junction left unmatched. Germline CDR1 and CDR2: SEHNR and FQNEAQ (reference sequence). The CDR3 runs 14 residues. Filled out from reference TRBV7-9 and TRBJ2-7, the complete variable domain reads DTGVSQNPRHKITKRGQNVTFRCDPISEHNRLYWYRQTLGQGPEFLTYFQNEAQLEKSRLLSDRFSAERPKGSFSTLEIQRTEQGDSAMYLCASRQTGTSNEQYFGPGTRLTVT.

The chain carries TRBV15 and TRBJ2-4, with D tentatively TRBD1 (5 bases). The CDR3 loop spans 13 amino acids. Germline values: CDR1 LNHNV, CDR2 YYDKDF (reference sequence). V lost 8 bases, J lost 2 bases, and 10 bases lay in between. The DNA for the CDR3 is TGTGCCACCTCCCACAGGTCCAAAAACATTCAGTACTTC. Its translation: CATSHRSKNIQYF.

As for this clone: At one boundary the junction diverges from the germline segment, which might be a read error. The CDR3 protein is CASSLAGGTGELFF. As DNA, the CDR3 is TGTGCTAGCAGCTTAGCCGGCGGGACCGGGGAGCTGTTTTTT. V and J are TRBV7-7 and TRBJ2-2; weak D call: TRBD2 (5 bases). Germline CDR1 reads SSHAT; CDR2 reads FNYEAQ (reference sequence). The CDR3 runs 14 residues.

This clone has at least ten counts. J is TRBJ1-5 and V is TRBV6-1; 9 bases map to TRBD1. With V trimmed by 1 base and J by 7 bases, 8 bases remained unmatched. This CDR3 spans 16 amino acids. CDR1 MNHNS and CDR2 SASEGT come from the germline V gene. The CDR3, as DNA: TGTGCCAGCAGTGAAGTAGGTGGGACAGGGAGCCAGCCCCAGCATTTT. Translating it yields CASSEVGGTGSQPQHF.

The CDR3, as DNA: TGCGCCAGCAGCCAAGATATCGGACACCCGAACACTGAAGCTTTCTTT. This gives the protein CASSQDIGHPNTEAFF. The chain uses TRBV4-1 and TRBJ1-1; D might be TRBD1 (5 bases). CDR1 is MGHRA and CDR2 is YSYEKL in the germline V gene. CDR3 length equals 16 residues. Trimming shortened V by 0 bases and J by 1 base, and 12 bases separated the two germline ends.

The V and J genes are TRBV18 and TRBJ1-2; a weak D match, TRBD1 (6 bases). Trimming left V 3 bases short and J 7 bases short, with 12 bases between. Germline V gene lookup returns CDR1 KGHSH and CDR2 LQKENI. The CDR3 has 13 residues. The CDR3 nucleotides are TGTGCCAGCTCACCCGACAGGCGTGGTGGCTACACCTTC. Amino acid sequence: CASSPDRRGGYTF.

The genes are TRBV7-9 and TRBJ1-2, with D perhaps matching TRBD1 (5 bases). Trimming took off 4 bases at V and 8 bases at J, with 23 bases between the two ends. Germline CDR1 is SEHNR and CDR2 is FQNEAQ (reference sequence). This CDR3 has 16 amino acids. In DNA form, the CDR3 reads TGTGCCAGCAGCTCAGCCACTCTTTTAGGAGGGGTCGGCTACACCTTC. Its protein is CASSSATLLGGVGYTF.

The chain uses TRBV7-3 and TRBJ2-1, with TRBD2 matching over 8 bases. This CDR3 has 17 amino acids. The J segment lost 5 bases and the V segment lost 5 bases, leaving 14 bases of the junction unmatched. CDR1 and CDR2 from the germline V gene are SGHTA and FQGTGA. CDR3 residues: CASSPVAGRWIDNEQFF. In DNA form, the CDR3 reads TGTGCCAGCAGCCCCGTAGCGGGACGCTGGATCGACAATGAGCAGTTCTTC.